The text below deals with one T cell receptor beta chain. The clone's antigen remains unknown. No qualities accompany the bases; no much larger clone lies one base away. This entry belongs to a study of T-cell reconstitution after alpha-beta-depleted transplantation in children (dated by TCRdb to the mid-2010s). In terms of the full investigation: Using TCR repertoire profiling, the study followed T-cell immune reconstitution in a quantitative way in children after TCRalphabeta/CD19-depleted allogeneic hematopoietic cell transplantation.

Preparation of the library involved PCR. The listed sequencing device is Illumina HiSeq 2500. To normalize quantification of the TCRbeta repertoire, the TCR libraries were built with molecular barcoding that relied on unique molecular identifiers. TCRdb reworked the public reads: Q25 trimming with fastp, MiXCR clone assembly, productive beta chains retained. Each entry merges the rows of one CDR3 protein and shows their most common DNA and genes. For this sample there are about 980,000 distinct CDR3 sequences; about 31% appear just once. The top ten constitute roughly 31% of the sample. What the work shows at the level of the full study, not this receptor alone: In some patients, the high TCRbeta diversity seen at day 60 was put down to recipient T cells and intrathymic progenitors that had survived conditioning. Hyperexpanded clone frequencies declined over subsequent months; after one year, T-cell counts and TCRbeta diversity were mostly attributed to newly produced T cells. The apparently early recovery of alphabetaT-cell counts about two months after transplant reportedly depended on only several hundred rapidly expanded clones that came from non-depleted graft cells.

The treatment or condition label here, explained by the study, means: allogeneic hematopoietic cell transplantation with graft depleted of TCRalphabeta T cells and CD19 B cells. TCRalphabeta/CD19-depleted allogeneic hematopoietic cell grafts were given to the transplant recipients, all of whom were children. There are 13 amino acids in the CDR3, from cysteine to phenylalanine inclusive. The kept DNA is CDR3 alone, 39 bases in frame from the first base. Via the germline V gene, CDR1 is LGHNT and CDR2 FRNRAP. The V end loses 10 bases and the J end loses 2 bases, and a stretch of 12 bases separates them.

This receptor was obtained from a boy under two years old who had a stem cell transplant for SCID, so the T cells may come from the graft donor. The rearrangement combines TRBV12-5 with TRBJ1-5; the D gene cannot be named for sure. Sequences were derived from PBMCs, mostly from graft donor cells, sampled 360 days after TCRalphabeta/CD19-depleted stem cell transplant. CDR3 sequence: CATVSMGNQPQHF. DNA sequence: TGTGCTACCGTAAGTATGGGCAATCAGCCCCAGCATTTT.